This TCR beta chain was found in a study of CD8+CD57+ T cells in acquired aplastic anemia. Study background: Sorting CD4+ and CD8+ cells gave DNA averaging approximately 2.9 ug.

TCR beta VDJ combinations and CDR3 sequences were profiled from genomic DNA. TCRdb ran MiXCR on the reads and lists one entry per CDR3 protein. The table lists 100,000 to 150,000 distinct CDR3 sequences, 30% to 45% of them singletons. Trimming left V 0 bases short and J 5 bases short, with 8 bases between. There are 14 residues in the CDR3. The germline CDR1 and CDR2 sequences are GTSNPN and SVGIG (reference sequence). For sequencing, patients were chosen who had shown expansion of CD8+CD57+ cells by flow cytometry. Severe acquired aplastic anemia affected all patients. Patients had not yet gotten any therapy when their blood was taken for sampling.

The chain carries TRBV30 and TRBJ1-6; D possibly corresponds to TRBD1 (5 bases). The source is a human donor with aplastic anemia. Material: sorted CD4+, CD8+, or CD8+CD57+ T cells (not recorded which) from PBMCs. CDR3 residues: CAWSVAGNNSPLHF. Written as DNA, the CDR3 is TGTGCCTGGAGTGTAGCAGGGAATAATTCACCCCTCCACTTT.